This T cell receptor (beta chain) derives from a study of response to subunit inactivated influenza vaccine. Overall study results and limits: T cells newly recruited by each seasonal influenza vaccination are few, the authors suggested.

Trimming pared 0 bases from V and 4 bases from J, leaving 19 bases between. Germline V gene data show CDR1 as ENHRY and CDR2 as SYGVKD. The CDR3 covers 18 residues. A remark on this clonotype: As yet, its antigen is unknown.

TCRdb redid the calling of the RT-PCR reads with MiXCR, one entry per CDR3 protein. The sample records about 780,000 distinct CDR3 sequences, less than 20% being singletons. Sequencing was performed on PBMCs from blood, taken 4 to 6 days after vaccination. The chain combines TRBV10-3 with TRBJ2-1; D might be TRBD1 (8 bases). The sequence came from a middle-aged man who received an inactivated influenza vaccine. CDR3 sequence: CAISESLTGEGAYNEQFF. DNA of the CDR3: TGTGCCATCAGTGAGTCCTTGACAGGGGAGGGGGCTTACAATGAGCAGTTCTTC.